This paragraph covers one TCR beta chain sequence. Antigen unknown. The authors ran a second PCR of about 6 to 11 cycles using a sample-barcoded 5' primer and a J-beta primer mix. Each CDR3 protein is one row after TCRdb ran MiXCR on the 5' RACE reads. The sample has 650,000 or so distinct CDR3 sequences; approximately 52% are singletons. Samples each had at least 6 micrograms of total RNA extracted. This sample is part of a study of blood T cells in healthy people across ages. Study conclusions and caveats: Nothing was known about donor CMV status, and this possibly confounded expanded clonotype changes.

The sequenced material came from blood. This receptor was obtained from a woman older than 75 in good health.

The DNA of the CDR3 is TGCAGTGCTAGAGATCGAGTAGGACAGGGAACAAGGGATGATACGCAGTATTTT. Its translation is CSARDRVGQGTRDDTQYF. The chain is built from TRBV20-1 and TRBJ2-3; 8 bases are shared with TRBD1. This CDR3 contains 18 residues. V lost 0 bases and J lost 6; bases outside the gene matches: 17. Germline CDR1 is DFQATT and CDR2 is SNEGSKA (reference sequence).